This TCR beta chain is drawn from a study of T cell changes during pregnancy in multiple sclerosis. Using immunoSEQ multiplex PCR, the repertoire was profiled, and TCRdb retains in-frame clones only, with some absent. Of roughly 40,000 clones in the sample, 85% to 95% were seen once. In germline, CDR1 is MNHEY, CDR2 SVGAGI. CDR3 length: 14 residues. J lost 6 bases, V lost 6 bases, and 5 bases had no gene match. The clonotype comes from a female donor with multiple sclerosis, enrolled in a pregnancy study. This chain connects TRBV6-5 to TRBJ1-5; 10 bases map to TRBD1. The sample was CD4+ T cells from peripheral blood mononuclear cells, taken before pregnancy. CDR3 in DNA: TGTGCCAGCAGGACAGGGGGCATGGGTCAGCCCCAGCATTTT. Protein product: CASRTGGMGQPQHF.